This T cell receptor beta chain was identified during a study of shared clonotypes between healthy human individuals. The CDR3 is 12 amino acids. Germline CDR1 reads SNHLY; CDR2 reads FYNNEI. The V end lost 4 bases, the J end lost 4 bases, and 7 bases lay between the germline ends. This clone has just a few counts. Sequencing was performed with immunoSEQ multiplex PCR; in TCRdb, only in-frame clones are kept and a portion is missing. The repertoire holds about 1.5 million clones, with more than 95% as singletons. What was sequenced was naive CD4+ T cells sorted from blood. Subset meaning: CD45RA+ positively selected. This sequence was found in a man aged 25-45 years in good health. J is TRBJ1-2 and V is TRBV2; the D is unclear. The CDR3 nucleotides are TGTGCCAGCAGTGGTTCTGCCTATGGCTACACCTTC. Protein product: CASSGSAYGYTF.